The TCR beta chain under discussion was sequenced for a study of CD8+ T cells in alopecia areata. Across the whole study: Oral tofacitinib (5 to 10 mg twice daily) was administered to treated patients. Overall study findings and caveats: Under tofacitinib, numerous expanded lesional clonotypes remained detectable in scalp and blood.

CDR3 length: 13 residues. The germline V gene encodes CDR1 SQVTM and CDR2 ANQGSEA. Trimming shortened V by 4 bases and J by 0 bases, and 7 bases separated the two germline ends. Treatment meaning: oral pan-JAK inhibitor, 5-10 mg twice daily. In each case, RNA was isolated and then reverse transcribed into cDNA as the sequencing template. TCRdb's table, derived via immunoSEQ multiplex PCR, lists solely in-frame clones and lacks some. The top ten hold approximately 2% of the sample, which has around 270,000 clones, 58% seen once. Comment on this clone: Its antigen remains unknown. In the same sample, other DNA sequences code for this CDR3.

The input for sequencing was CD4+ T cells sorted from blood, taken at week 24, from a patient treated with tofacitinib. This TCR was sampled from a human donor with alopecia areata. The rearrangement uses TRBV29-1 and TRBJ2-1; D may match TRBD1 or TRBD2 (5 bases each). The CDR3, as DNA: TGCAGCGTTGGGGGGAGCTCCTACAATGAGCAGTTCTTC. Translation: CSVGGSSYNEQFF.